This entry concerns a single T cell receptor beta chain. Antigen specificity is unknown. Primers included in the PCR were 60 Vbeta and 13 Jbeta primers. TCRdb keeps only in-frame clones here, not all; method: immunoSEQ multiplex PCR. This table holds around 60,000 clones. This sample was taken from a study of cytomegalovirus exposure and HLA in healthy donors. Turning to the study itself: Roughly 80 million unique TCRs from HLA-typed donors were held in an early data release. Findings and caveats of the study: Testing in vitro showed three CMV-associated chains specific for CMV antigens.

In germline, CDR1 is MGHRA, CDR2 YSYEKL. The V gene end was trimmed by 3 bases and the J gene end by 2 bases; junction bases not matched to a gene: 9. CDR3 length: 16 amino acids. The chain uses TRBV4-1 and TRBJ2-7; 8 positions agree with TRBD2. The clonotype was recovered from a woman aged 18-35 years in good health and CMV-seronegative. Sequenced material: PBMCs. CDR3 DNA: TGCGCCAGCAGCCAGGGGTCGGGGGGGCCCACCTACGAGCAGTACTTC. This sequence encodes CASSQGSGGPTYEQYF.